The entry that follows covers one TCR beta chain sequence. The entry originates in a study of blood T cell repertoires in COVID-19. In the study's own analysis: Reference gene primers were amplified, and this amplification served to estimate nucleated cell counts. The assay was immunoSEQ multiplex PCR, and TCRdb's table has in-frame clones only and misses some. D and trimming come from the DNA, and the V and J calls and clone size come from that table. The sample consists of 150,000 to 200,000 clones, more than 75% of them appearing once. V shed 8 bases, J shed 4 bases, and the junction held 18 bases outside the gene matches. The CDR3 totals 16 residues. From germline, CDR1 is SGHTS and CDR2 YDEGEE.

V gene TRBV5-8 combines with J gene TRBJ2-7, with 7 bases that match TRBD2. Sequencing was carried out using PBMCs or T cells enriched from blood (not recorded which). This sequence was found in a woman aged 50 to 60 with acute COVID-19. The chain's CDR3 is CASRLSGTGGRYEQYV. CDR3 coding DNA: TGTGCCAGTCGTCTCTCCGGGACGGGCGGGAGATACGAGCAGTACGTC.